The sequence of this T cell receptor beta chain was determined in a study of blood T cell repertoires in COVID-19. Background on the study: The United States, Italy and Spain supplied acute and convalescent COVID-19 samples.

This clone has more than one count but fewer than ten. Other DNA sequences within the sample encode an identical CDR3. The authors' processing: Nucleated cell counts were estimated from reference gene primer amplification. Some clones are missing from TCRdb's copy, which holds only in-frame ones; the method was immunoSEQ multiplex PCR. V, J and clone size are taken as reported in that table, and D and trimming were inferred from the DNA itself. The sample carries about 180,000 clones, 70% to 80% recorded once. Germline trimming cut 6 bases from V and 2 bases from J; bases unmatched to any gene: 7. CDR1 is MNHEY, CDR2 SMNVEV, per germline (reference sequence). This CDR3 has 14 residues. The study recruited people aged about 18 to 95 years across roughly 23 US areas. Clinical histories supplied by participants themselves formed the basis of cohort assignment.

The chain uses TRBV27 and TRBJ2-7; 7 bases map to TRBD1. The sample consisted of PBMCs or T cells enriched from blood (not recorded which). The TCR comes from a man between 60 and 75 years old who had been exposed to COVID-19. The CDR3 DNA reads TGTGCCAGCAGCCGGTCTACAGGGGCCTACGAGCAGTACTTC. Its protein product is CASSRSTGAYEQYF.